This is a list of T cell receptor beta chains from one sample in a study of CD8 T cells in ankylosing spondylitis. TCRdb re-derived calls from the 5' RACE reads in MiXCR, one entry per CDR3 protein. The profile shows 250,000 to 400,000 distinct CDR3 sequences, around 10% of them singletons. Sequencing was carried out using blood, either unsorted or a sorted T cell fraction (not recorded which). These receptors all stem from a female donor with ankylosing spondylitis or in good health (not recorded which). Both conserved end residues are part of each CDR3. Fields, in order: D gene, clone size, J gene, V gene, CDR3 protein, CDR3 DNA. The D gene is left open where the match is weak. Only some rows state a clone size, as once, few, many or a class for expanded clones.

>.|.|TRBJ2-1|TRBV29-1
CSAIGSSYNEQFF
TGCAGCGCGATTGGGAGCTCCTACAATGAGCAGTTCTTC
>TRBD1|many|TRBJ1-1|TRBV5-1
CASTQTGHTEAFF
TGCGCCAGCACCCAGACAGGGCACACTGAAGCTTTCTTT
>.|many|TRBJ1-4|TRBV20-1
CSAARDATNEKLFF
TGCAGTGCTGCCAGAGATGCAACTAATGAAAAACTGTTTTTT
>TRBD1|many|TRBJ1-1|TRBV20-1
CSARGARGENTEAFF
TGCAGTGCTAGGGGGGCCAGGGGGGAAAACACTGAAGCTTTCTTT
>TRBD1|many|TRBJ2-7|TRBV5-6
CASSFTGTGGHEQYF
TGTGCCAGCAGCTTTACCGGGACAGGGGGCCACGAGCAGTACTTC
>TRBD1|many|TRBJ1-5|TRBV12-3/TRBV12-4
CASSLRTGSYQPQHF
TGTGCCAGCAGTTTAAGGACAGGATCGTATCAGCCCCAGCATTTT
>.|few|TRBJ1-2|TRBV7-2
CASSTPGGGFGYTF
TGTGCCAGCAGCACCCCGGGGGGAGGCTTTGGCTACACCTTC
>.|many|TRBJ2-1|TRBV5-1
CASSLFSGPNEQFF
TGCGCCAGCAGCTTGTTTTCCGGTCCCAATGAGCAGTTCTTC
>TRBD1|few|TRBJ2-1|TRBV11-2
CASSPRTGGEQFF
TGTGCCAGCAGCCCCCGGACAGGTGGTGAGCAGTTCTTC
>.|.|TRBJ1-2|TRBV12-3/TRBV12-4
CASRHNRLPNYGYTF
TGTGCCAGCAGACATAACAGACTACCTAACTATGGCTACACCTTC
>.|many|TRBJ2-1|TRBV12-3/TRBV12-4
CASRRGGSYNEQFF
TGTGCCAGCAGGAGGGGTGGCTCCTACAATGAGCAGTTCTTC
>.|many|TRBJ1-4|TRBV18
CASSPRDGNEKLFF
TGTGCCAGCTCACCTAGGGACGGCAATGAAAAACTGTTTTTT
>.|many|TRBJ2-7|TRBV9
CASSPGGNEQYF
TGTGCCAGCAGCCCGGGTGGGAACGAGCAGTACTTC
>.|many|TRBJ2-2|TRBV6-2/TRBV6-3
CASSPLTSRASTGELFF
TGTGCCAGCAGTCCATTGACTAGTCGGGCTTCGACCGGGGAGCTGTTTTTT
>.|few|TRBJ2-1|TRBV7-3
CASSLEGLNSYNEQFF
TGTGCCAGCAGCTTAGAGGGATTGAACTCCTACAATGAGCAGTTCTTC
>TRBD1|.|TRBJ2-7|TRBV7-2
CASSLGQPGQGLYEQYF
TGTGCCAGCAGCTTAGGACAACCGGGACAGGGCCTCTACGAGCAGTACTTC
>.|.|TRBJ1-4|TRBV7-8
CASSLGVGSSRKLFF
TGTGCCAGCAGCTTGGGGGTGGGGTCTTCGAGAAAACTGTTTTTT
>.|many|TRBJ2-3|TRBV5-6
CASSFFLTDTQYF
TGTGCCAGCAGCTTCTTCCTCACAGATACGCAGTATTTT
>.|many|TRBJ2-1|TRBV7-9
CASSLETKNNNEQFF
TGTGCCAGCAGCTTAGAGACGAAGAACAACAATGAGCAGTTCTTC
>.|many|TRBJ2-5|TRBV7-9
CASSLPLTGRLETQYF
TGTGCCAGCAGCTTACCTCTGACAGGACGGCTGGAGACCCAGTACTTC
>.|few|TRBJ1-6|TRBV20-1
CSARNQGSDNSPLHF
TGCAGTGCTCGAAACCAGGGGTCGGATAATTCACCCCTCCACTTT
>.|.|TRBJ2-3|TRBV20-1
CSARFFLGSSNTQYF
TGCAGTGCTAGGTTCTTTCTCGGGAGCTCAAATACGCAGTATTTT
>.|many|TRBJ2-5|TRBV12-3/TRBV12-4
CASMERYQETQYF
TGTGCCAGCATGGAACGGTACCAAGAGACCCAGTACTTC